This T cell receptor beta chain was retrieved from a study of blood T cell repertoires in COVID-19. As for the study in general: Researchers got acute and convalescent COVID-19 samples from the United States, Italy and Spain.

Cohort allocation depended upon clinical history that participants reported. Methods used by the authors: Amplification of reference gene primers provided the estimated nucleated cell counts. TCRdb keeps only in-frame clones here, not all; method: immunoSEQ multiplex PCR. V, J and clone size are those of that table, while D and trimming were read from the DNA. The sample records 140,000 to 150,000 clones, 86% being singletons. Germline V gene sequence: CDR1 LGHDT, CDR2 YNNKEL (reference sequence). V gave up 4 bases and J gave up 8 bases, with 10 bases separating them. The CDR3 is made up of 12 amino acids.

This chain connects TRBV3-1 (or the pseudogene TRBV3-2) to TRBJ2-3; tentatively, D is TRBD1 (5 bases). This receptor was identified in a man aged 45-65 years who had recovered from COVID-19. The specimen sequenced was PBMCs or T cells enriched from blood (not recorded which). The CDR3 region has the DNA TGTGCCAGCAGCCCCCAGGGCGCTACGCAGTATTTT. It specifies CASSPQGATQYF.